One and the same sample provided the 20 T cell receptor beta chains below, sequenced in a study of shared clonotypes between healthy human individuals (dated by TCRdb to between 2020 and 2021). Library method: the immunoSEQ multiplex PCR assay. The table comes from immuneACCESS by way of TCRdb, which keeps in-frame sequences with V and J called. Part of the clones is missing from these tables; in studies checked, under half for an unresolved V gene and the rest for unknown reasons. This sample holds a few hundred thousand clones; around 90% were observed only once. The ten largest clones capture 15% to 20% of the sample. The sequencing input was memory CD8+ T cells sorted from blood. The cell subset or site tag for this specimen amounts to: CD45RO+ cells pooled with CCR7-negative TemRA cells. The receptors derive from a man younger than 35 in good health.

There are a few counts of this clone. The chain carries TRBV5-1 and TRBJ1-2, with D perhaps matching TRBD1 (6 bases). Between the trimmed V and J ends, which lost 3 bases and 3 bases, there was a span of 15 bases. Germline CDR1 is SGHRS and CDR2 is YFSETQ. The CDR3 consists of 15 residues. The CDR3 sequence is CASSSRTGIDYGYTF. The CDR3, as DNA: TGCGCCAGCAGCTCGCGTACAGGGATAGACTATGGCTACACCTTC.

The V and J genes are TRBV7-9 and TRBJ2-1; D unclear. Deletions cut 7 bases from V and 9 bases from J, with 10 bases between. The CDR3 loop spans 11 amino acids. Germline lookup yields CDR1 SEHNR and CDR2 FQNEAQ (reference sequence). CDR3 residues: CASTGVSEQFF. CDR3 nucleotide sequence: TGTGCCAGCACCGGAGTAAGTGAGCAGTTCTTC.

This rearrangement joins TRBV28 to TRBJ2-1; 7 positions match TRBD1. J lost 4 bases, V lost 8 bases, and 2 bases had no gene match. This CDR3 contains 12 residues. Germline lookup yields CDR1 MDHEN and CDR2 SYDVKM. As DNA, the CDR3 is TGTGCCAGCCGCAGGGGGTACAATGAGCAGTTCTTC. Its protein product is CASRRGYNEQFF.

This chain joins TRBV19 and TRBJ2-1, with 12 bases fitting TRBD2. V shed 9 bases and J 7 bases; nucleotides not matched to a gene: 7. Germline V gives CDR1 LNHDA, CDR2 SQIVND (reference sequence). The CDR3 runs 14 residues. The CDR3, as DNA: TGTGCCAGCAGACTAGCGGGAGCAATGAATGAGCAGTTCTTC. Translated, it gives CASRLAGAMNEQFF.

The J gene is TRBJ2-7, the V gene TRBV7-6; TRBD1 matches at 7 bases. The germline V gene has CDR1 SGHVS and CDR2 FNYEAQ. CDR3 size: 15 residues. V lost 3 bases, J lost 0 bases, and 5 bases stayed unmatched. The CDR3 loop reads CASSFGQASSYEQYF. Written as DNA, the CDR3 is TGTGCCAGCAGCTTCGGACAGGCAAGCTCCTACGAGCAGTACTTC.

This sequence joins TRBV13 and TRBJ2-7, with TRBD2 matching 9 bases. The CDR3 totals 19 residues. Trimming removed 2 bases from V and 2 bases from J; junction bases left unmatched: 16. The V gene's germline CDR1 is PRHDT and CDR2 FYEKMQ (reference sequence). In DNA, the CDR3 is TGTGCCAGCAGCTTAATGGAGCTAGACGGACTAGCGAAACCCTACGAGCAGTACTTC. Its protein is CASSLMELDGLAKPYEQYF. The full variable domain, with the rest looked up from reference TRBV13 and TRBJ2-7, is AAGVIQSPRHLIKEKRETATLKCYPIPRHDTVYWYQQGPGQDPQFLISFYEKMQSDKGSIPDRFSAQQFSDYHSELNMSSLELGDSALYFCASSLMELDGLAKPYEQYFGPGTRLTVT.

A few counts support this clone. Here the CDR3 DNA reads TGTGCCAGCAGCGACGGGACAGTCTATAATTCACCCCTCCACTTT. It yields the protein CASSDGTVYNSPLHF. The V call is TRBV2, the J call TRBJ1-6; TRBD1 matches 7 bases. Germline V lookup: CDR1 SNHLY, CDR2 FYNNEI. The CDR3 sequence is 15 residues long. The ends lost 6 bases at V and 3 bases at J; junction bases unmatched: 5.

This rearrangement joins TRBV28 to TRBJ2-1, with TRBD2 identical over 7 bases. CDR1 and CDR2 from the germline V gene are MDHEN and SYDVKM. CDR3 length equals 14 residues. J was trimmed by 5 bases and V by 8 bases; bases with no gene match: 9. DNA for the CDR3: TGTGCCAGCCACGAGACGGGGGGAGACAATGAGCAGTTCTTC. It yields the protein CASHETGGDNEQFF.

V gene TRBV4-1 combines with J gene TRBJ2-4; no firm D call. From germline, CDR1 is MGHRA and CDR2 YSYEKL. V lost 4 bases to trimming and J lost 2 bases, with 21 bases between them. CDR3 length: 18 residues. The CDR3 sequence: CASSPLRIRLMTKNIQYF. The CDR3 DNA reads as TGCGCCAGCAGCCCTCTACGAATCCGGCTTATGACCAAAAACATTCAGTACTTC.

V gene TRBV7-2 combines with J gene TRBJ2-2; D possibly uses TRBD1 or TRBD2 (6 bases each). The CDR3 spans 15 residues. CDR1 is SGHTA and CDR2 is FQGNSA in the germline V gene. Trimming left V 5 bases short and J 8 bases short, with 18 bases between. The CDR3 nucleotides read TGTGCCAGCAGCCCCTACGGGGGCCCCGGGGGGGAGCTGTTTTTT. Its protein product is CASSPYGGPGGELFF.

CDR3 coding DNA: TGCGCCAGCAGCCAATCCGACAGCTACGAGCAGTACTTC. This sequence encodes CASSQSDSYEQYF. The rearrangement joins TRBV4-1 to TRBJ2-7, with D perhaps TRBD1 (5 bases). From germline, CDR1 is MGHRA and CDR2 YSYEKL. The CDR3 extends over 13 amino acids. V was shortened by 2 bases and J by 3 bases, with 8 bases between the two germline ends.

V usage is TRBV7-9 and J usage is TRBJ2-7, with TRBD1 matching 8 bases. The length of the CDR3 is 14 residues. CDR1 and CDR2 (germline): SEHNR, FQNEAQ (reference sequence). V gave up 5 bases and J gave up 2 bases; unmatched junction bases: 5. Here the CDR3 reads CASSHRDRPYEQYF. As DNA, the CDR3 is TGTGCCAGCAGCCACCGGGACAGGCCCTACGAGCAGTACTTC.

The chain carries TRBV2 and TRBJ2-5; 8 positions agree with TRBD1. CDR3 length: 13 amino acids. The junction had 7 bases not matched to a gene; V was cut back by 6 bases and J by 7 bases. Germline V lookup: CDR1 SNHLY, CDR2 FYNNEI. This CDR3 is CASRIQGVGTQYF. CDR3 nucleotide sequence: TGTGCCAGCAGAATACAGGGGGTGGGGACCCAGTACTTC.

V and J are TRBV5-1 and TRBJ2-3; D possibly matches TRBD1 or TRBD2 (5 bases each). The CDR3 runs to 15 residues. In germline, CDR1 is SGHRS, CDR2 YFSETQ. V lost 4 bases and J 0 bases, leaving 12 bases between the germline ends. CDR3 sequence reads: CASSPGTISTDTQYF. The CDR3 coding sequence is TGCGCCAGCAGCCCCGGGACCATAAGCACAGATACGCAGTATTTT. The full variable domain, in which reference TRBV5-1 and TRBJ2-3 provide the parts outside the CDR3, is KAGVTQTPRYLIKTRGQQVTLSCSPISGHRSVSWYQQTPGQGLQFLFEYFSETQRNKGNFPGRFSGRQFSNSRSEMNVSTLELGDSALYLCASSPGTISTDTQYFGPGTRLTVL.

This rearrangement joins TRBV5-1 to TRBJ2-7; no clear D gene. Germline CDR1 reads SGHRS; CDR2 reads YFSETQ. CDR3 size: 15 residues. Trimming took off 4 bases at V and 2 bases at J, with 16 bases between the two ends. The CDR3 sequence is CASSPTLVWPYEQYF. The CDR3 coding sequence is TGCGCCAGCAGCCCTACGTTAGTCTGGCCCTACGAGCAGTACTTC.

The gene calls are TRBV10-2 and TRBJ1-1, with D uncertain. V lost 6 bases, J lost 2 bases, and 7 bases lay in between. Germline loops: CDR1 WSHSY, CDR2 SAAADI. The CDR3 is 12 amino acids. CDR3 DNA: TGCGCCAGCAGACCTGTAAACACTGAAGCTTTCTTT. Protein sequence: CASRPVNTEAFF.

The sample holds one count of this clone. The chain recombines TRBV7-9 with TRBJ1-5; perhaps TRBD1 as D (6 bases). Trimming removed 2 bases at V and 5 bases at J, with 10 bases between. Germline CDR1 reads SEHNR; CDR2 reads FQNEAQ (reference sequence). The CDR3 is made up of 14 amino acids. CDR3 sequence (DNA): TGTGCCAGCAGCTTATCAGGGGCCCATCAGCCCCAGCATTTT. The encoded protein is CASSLSGAHQPQHF.

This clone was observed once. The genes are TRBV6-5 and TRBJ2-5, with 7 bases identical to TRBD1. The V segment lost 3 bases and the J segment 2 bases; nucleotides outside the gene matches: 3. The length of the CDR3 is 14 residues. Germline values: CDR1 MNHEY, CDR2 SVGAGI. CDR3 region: CASSYPGQQETQYF. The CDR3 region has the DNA TGTGCCAGCAGTTATCCGGGACAGCAAGAGACCCAGTACTTC.

The CDR3 region is CASSEAGTIFRDTQYF. The CDR3 DNA follows: TGTGCCAGCAGTGAAGCGGGGACTATCTTCCGGGATACGCAGTATTTT. The chain combines TRBV2 with TRBJ2-3; 7 bases are a match to TRBD2. Trimming cost V 0 bases and J 6 bases; bases outside gene matches: 9. The CDR3 runs 16 residues. Looked up from germline, CDR1 is SNHLY and CDR2 is FYNNEI.

The CDR3 DNA follows: TGTGCCAGCAGTTTTGGGACAGGTTATGGCTACACCTTC. It encodes CASSFGTGYGYTF. V usage is TRBV27 and J usage is TRBJ1-2; 8 bases are shared with TRBD1. The V gene end was trimmed by 3 bases and the J gene end by 5 bases; junction bases not matched to a gene: 2. The CDR3 has 13 amino acids. CDR1 is MNHEY, CDR2 SMNVEV, per germline (reference sequence).